Below are 9 T cell receptor beta chains sequenced from a single sample in a study of T cells in localized non-small cell lung cancer. Profiled with immunoSEQ multiplex PCR; TCRdb holds only in-frame clones, not every one. Among about 52,000 clones listed, approximately 86% were seen once. Here the sequenced sample was PBMCs, taken before any cancer treatment. Receptors were obtained from a female donor with stage II lung adenocarcinoma.

This clone was counted only a few times. The rearrangement uses TRBV19 and TRBJ1-1; 7 bases match TRBD1. V trimming: 3 bases; J trimming: 4 bases; junction bases outside the gene matches: 8. CDR1 LNHDA and CDR2 SQIVND come from the germline V gene (reference sequence). This CDR3 is built from 15 residues. Here the CDR3 DNA reads TGTGCCAGTAGTATCCCCCGACAGGGTAGCACTGAAGCTTTCTTT. This encodes CASSIPRQGSTEAFF.

This clone was seen only once. V usage is TRBV7-6 and J usage is TRBJ2-5; TRBD2 is a possible D gene (5 bases). The germline V gene encodes CDR1 SGHVS and CDR2 FNYEAQ. Trimming left V 1 base short and J 3 bases short, with 6 bases between. This CDR3 is built from 13 residues. CDR3 loop: CASSLDGEETQYF. The CDR3 DNA follows: TGTGCCAGCAGCTTAGACGGGGAAGAGACCCAGTACTTC.

The chain's CDR3 is CASTFQGEETQYF. Here the CDR3 DNA reads TGTGCCAGCACCTTTCAAGGGGAAGAGACCCAGTACTTC. The gene calls are TRBV6-5 and TRBJ2-5; D might be TRBD1 (5 bases). Germline V lookup: CDR1 MNHEY, CDR2 SVGAGI. Trimming stripped 7 bases from V and 3 bases from J, with 12 bases between. CDR3 length: 13 amino acids.

This chain connects TRBV30 to TRBJ2-2; D remains unclear. The CDR3 loop spans 15 amino acids. CDR1 and CDR2 (germline): GTSNPN, SVGIG (reference sequence). V lost 0 bases and J 5 bases, leaving 13 bases between the germline ends. The CDR3 region is CAWSVLGGTTGELFF. The CDR3 bases are TGTGCCTGGAGTGTACTCGGCGGAACAACCGGGGAGCTGTTTTTT.

This sequence joins TRBV19 and TRBJ1-2; the match to TRBD1 covers 8 bases. J gave up 10 bases and V 1 base, and 11 bases lay outside the gene matches. There are 15 residues in the CDR3. Germline CDR1 reads LNHDA; CDR2 reads SQIVND (reference sequence). The chain's CDR3 is CASSIGGQEFGDYTF. The CDR3 DNA is TGTGCCAGTAGTATAGGGGGACAGGAGTTCGGCGACTACACCTTC. Full variable domain (remainder filled in from reference TRBV19 and TRBJ1-2): DGGITQSPKYLFRKEGQNVTLSCEQNLNHDAMYWYRQDPGQGLRLIYYSQIVNDFQKGDIAEGYSVSREKKESFPLTVTSAQKNPTAFYLCASSIGGQEFGDYTFGSGTRLTVV.

The genes are TRBV30 and TRBJ2-7; TRBD2 matches at 9 bases. V lost 2 bases, J lost 5 bases, and 7 bases stayed unmatched. The CDR3 sequence is 14 residues long. The germline V gene encodes CDR1 GTSNPN and CDR2 SVGIG (reference sequence). The CDR3 reads CAWSPGLASHEQYF. The DNA for the CDR3 is TGTGCCTGGAGTCCGGGACTAGCTAGCCACGAGCAGTACTTC.

The chain uses TRBV7-8 and TRBJ1-1, with no clear D. Germline-derived CDR1 and CDR2 are SGHVS and FQNEAQ. The CDR3 covers 14 residues. V gave up 1 base and J gave up 4 bases, with 10 bases separating them. The DNA of the CDR3 is TGTGCCAGCAGCTTAGACAACCCGGCCACTGAAGCTTTCTTT. Translating gives CASSLDNPATEAFF.

This chain uses TRBV9 with TRBJ1-2, with D maybe TRBD1 (5 bases). Trimming pared 0 bases from V and 8 bases from J, leaving 14 bases between. This CDR3 has 14 residues. Germline values: CDR1 SGDLS, CDR2 YYNGEE. The CDR3 bases are TGTGCCAGCAGCGTAGATTCGGAGGGGTGGGGCTACACCTTC. It translates to CASSVDSEGWGYTF.

The genes are TRBV5-1 and TRBJ2-1, with 7 nucleotides matching TRBD1. Unmatched junction bases numbered 9, after V lost 4 bases and J lost 8 bases. Germline loops: CDR1 SGHRS, CDR2 YFSETQ. CDR3 size: 14 residues. The CDR3 is CASSRDRPNDEQFF. As DNA, the CDR3 is TGCGCCAGCAGCCGGGACAGACCGAACGATGAGCAGTTCTTC.